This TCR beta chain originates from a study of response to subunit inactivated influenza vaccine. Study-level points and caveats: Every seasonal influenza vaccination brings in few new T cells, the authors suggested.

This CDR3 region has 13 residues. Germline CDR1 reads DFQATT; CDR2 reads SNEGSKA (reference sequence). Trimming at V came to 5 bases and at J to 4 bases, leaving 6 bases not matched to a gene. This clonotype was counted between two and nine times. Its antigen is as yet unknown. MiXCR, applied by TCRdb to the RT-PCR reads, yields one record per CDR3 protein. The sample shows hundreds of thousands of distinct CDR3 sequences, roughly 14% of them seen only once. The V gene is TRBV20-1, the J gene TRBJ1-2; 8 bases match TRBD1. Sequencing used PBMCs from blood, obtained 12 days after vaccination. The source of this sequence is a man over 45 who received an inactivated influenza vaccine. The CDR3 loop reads CSAGRGPVYGYTF. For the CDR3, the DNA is TGCAGTGCTGGCAGGGGGCCAGTCTATGGCTACACCTTC.